This T cell receptor (beta chain) was sequenced in a study of T cells in women clearing cervical HPV infection. For the study at large: Blood came at first lesion visit for cases, post-clearance for controls.

On this clone itself: The DNA ends 3 residues before the CDR3 does, and the rest of the CDR3 is filled in from the germline J gene.

Assay: immunoSEQ multiplex PCR; the TCRdb copy retains only in-frame clones and omits some. This sample's clone table lists 25,000 to 30,000 clones. Trimming cost V 2 bases and J 5 bases, with 10 bases left between them. The CDR3 runs 14 residues. Germline CDR1 WNHNN, CDR2 SYGVQD (reference sequence). Sequenced sample: blood buffy coat. The chain links TRBV10-1 to TRBJ2-1; tentative D call: TRBD1 (5 bases). This receptor was obtained from a woman between 18 and 69 years old with a cervical HPV16 infection that either progressed to CIN3+ or cleared (not recorded which). The CDR3 loop reads CASSEKQGNNEQFF. The DNA read from the CDR3 is TGCGCCAGCAGTGAGAAGCAGGGAAACAATGAG.